This T cell receptor (beta chain) comes out of a study of beta chain features in type 1 diabetes. CDR3 length: 15 amino acids. The V gene lost 0 bases and the J gene lost 3 bases, with 12 bases spanning the gap. CDR1 is SGHDT and CDR2 is YYEEEE in the germline V gene. Expressed TCRB transcripts were sequenced, since all the RNA that had been isolated was reverse transcribed. The method was immunoSEQ multiplex PCR; TCRdb's version includes in-frame clones alone and lacks a portion of them. The profile shows hundreds of thousands of clones, 12% to 15% of them singletons. This sequence joins TRBV5-6 and TRBJ1-2; D is unresolved. The sequenced sample consisted of central memory CD4+ T cells from blood. The clonotype originates from a man younger than 45 in good health. CDR3 residues: CASSLALGRDYGYTF. Written as DNA, the CDR3 is TGTGCCAGCAGCTTGGCCTTAGGACGGGACTATGGCTACACCTTC.